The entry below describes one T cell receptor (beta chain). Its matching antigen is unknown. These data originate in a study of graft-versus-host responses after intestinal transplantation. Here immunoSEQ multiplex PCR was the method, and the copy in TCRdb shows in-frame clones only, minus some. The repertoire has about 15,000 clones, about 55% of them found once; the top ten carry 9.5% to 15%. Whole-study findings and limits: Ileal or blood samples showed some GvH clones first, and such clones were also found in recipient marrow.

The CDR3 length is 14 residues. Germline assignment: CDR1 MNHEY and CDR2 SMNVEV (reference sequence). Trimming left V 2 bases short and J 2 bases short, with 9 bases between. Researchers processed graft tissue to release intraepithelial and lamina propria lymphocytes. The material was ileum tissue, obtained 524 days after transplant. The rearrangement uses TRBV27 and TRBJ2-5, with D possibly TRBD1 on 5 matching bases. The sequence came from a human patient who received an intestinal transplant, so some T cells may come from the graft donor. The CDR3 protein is CASSLETGQETQYF. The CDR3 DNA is TGTGCCAGCAGTTTAGAAACAGGTCAAGAGACCCAGTACTTC.